This T cell receptor beta chain was profiled in a study of blood T cells in healthy people across ages (dated by TCRdb to between 2015 and 2017). As for the study more broadly: In model experiments, template switching captured about one uniquely barcoded TCR beta cDNA molecule for every two T cells. Age-related changes in TCR beta repertoire diversity were measured in the study by deep sequencing normalized with unique cDNA molecular identifiers. Four age groups were formed from the donors: young (average approximately 16 years), middle-aged (approximately 40), aged (about 62) and long-lived (82). Donors of different ages were randomly distributed across sequencing lanes to avoid experimental bias. For two donors (one aged 18 to 29 and one aged 80 or older), the study analyzed two additional independent replicas of 1 million unique cDNA reads from the same blood draw.

The investigation overall reported the following: Compared with the aged group, the long-lived group had more naive CD4+ T cells, fewer expanded clones and increased TCR diversity, suggesting age selection. Total diversity estimates from one million sequenced T cells were considered lower bounds and underestimates. Because donor CMV infection status was unknown, age-related changes in expanded clonotypes were potentially confounded. There was a strong correlation between observed TCR beta diversity and the percentage of naive T cells measured by flow cytometry. As age increased, observed TCR beta diversity per million T cells dropped in a roughly linear way, and a significant reduction was already evident by age about 40. Because profiling used bulk unsorted PBMCs, naive and antigen-experienced compartments could not be compared conclusively.

The CDR3 sequence holds 13 residues, the cysteine and phenylalanine included. Here the CDR3 DNA is all that survives: 39 bases in frame from base 1. Trimming removed 8 bases from V and 4 bases from J; the gene matches leave 5 bases unexplained. CDR1 LNHDA and CDR2 SQIVND are derived from the germline V gene (reference sequence). Library method: 5' RACE. This sample was sequenced with an Illumina HiSeq 2500. A second PCR of about 6 to 11 cycles was run with a J-beta primer mix and a sample-barcoded 5' primer. A template-switch 5' adaptor carrying 12 random nucleotides introduced a unique molecular identifier onto each TCR beta cDNA molecule. At least 2.5 million CDR3-containing paired-end reads were obtained from each sample. First-strand cDNA synthesis was performed from all RNA using the Mint cDNA synthesis kit, with priming by a TRBC-specific oligonucleotide. Following uracil-DNA glycosylase treatment, all cDNA underwent a first 18-cycle PCR with the universal primers M1SS and BC2_uni_R. On the authors' methods: For normalization, 1 million high-quality reads were randomly selected from each sample, with every read carrying a distinct molecular identifier. Instead of being binned into consensus sequences, reads with shared molecular identifiers were discarded. MiTCR, set to a Q25 quality threshold and the strictest error-elimination algorithm, was used for CDR3 identification, clonotype clustering and error correction. Lower-bound total TCR beta diversity was estimated with a nonparametric unseen species model using Euler transformation. The public reads were run again by TCRdb, first through fastp at Q25 and then through MiXCR, and only productive beta chains were kept. Rows with one shared CDR3 protein collapse into an entry with the most common genes and DNA. The V and J calls come from TCRdb's annotation, not from the publication. Present in this sample are about 1 million distinct CDR3 sequences, 40% to 55% of which were seen just once. Jointly, the top ten make up 15% to 20% of the sample.

The donors were 40 or so Caucasian individuals from Russia, aged roughly 6 to 95 years, who were systemically healthy. Each donor gave 8 to 10 milliliters of peripheral blood, collected into EDTA-treated Vacutainer tubes. Ficoll-Paque density-gradient centrifugation was used to isolate PBMCs, with at least 6.5 million per sample. Total RNA, at least 6 micrograms per sample, was extracted from PBMCs with Trizol reagent. For every donor, an aliquot of PBMCs went through flow cytometry to measure the percentages of naive CD45RAhigh/CD27high T cells. This clonotype was observed at least ten times. Its antigen is currently not known. Base qualities are not recorded, but no much larger clone differs from it by a single base.

Sequenced material: blood. The source of this sequence is a woman aged 60-75 years in good health. Here the chain combines TRBV19 and TRBJ2-1; TRBD1 lines up with 7 middle nucleotides. The sequence in DNA is TGTGCCAGTTCCTACAGGGGTTACAATGAGCAGTTCTTC. Its translation reads: CASSYRGYNEQFF.